These 8 T cell receptor beta chains originate from one sample sequenced in a study of control samples from healthy donors and cancer patients. Generated by immunoSEQ multiplex PCR, the TCRdb table keeps only in-frame clones and is missing some. The sample records approximately 160,000 clones, around 94% being singletons. Material for sequencing was blood. Receptors were obtained from a young woman in good health.

The chain joins TRBV4-1 to TRBJ1-2; 10 nucleotides align to TRBD1. The CDR3 covers 16 residues. V shed 2 bases and J 3 bases; nucleotides not matched to a gene: 6. From germline, CDR1 is MGHRA and CDR2 YSYEKL. The CDR3 spells CASSQTGTGADYGYTF. CDR3 nucleotide sequence: TGCGCCAGCAGCCAAACCGGGACAGGGGCGGACTATGGCTACACCTTC.

This chain uses TRBV19 with TRBJ1-2, with D possibly TRBD1 on 5 matching bases. This CDR3 is 16 amino acids long. The germline V gene has CDR1 LNHDA and CDR2 SQIVND (reference sequence). Trimming took 5 bases from V and 5 from J, leaving 21 bases between them. For the CDR3, the DNA is TGTGCCAGTAGTGGAATCCCAGGGCTACCTCCTTATGGCTACACCTTC. Translated, it gives CASSGIPGLPPYGYTF.

As DNA, the CDR3 is TGCGCCAGCAGCCGGGACAGCACAGATACGCAGTATTTT. It encodes CASSRDSTDTQYF. The J gene is TRBJ2-3, the V gene TRBV5-1, with D perhaps assigned TRBD1 or TRBD2 (5 bases each). The CDR3 is 13 amino acids. V was clipped by 4 bases and J by 0 bases, with 6 bases between them. Germline CDR1 reads SGHRS; CDR2 reads YFSETQ. Drawing the rest from reference TRBV5-1 and TRBJ2-3, the complete variable domain is KAGVTQTPRYLIKTRGQQVTLSCSPISGHRSVSWYQQTPGQGLQFLFEYFSETQRNKGNFPGRFSGRQFSNSRSEMNVSTLELGDSALYLCASSRDSTDTQYFGPGTRLTVL.

In this sample, this clone turned up once. DNA for the CDR3: TGTGCCAGCAGCCAAGATAGAGGGCGTGCCGGGCGTGGCGAGACCCAGTACTTC. It translates to CASSQDRGRAGRGETQYF. V and J are TRBV3-1 (or the pseudogene TRBV3-2) and TRBJ2-5, with a tentative D call TRBD2 (5 bases). Trimming left V 0 bases short and J 5 bases short, with 22 bases between. In germline, CDR1 is LGHDT, CDR2 YNNKEL (reference sequence). The CDR3 covers 18 residues.

This clone was observed once. The chain has TRBV27 and TRBJ2-5; 10 bases map to TRBD1. The V segment lost 5 bases and the J segment 5 bases; nucleotides outside the gene matches: 8. Germline V gene data show CDR1 as MNHEY and CDR2 as SMNVEV (reference sequence). The CDR3 contains 15 residues. The CDR3: CASSPGTGVQETQYF. The DNA of the CDR3 is TGTGCCAGCAGTCCAGGGACAGGGGTACAGGAGACCCAGTACTTC.

V is TRBV27 and J is TRBJ1-5, with TRBD1 matching 7 bases. J lost 8 bases, V lost 5 bases, and 6 bases had no gene match. There are 13 residues in the CDR3. The germline V gene has CDR1 MNHEY and CDR2 SMNVEV (reference sequence). This chain's CDR3 is CASSLDRDEPQHF. CDR3 DNA: TGTGCCAGCAGTCTCGACAGGGACGAGCCCCAGCATTTT.

The chain is built from TRBV7-2 and TRBJ2-1; TRBD1 aligns across 9 bases. The junction had 2 bases not matched to a gene; V was cut back by 2 bases and J by 9 bases. Germline V CDR1 and CDR2: SGHTA, FQGNSA. The CDR3 extends over 13 amino acids. Here the CDR3 reads CASSLSDRGEQFF. The CDR3 DNA follows: TGTGCCAGCAGCTTATCGGACAGGGGTGAGCAGTTCTTC.

CDR3 protein: CASSIGVGAGDTEAFF. The CDR3 region has the DNA TGTGCCAGTAGTATAGGTGTAGGGGCGGGGGACACTGAAGCTTTCTTT. The V and J genes are TRBV19 and TRBJ1-1; D might be TRBD1 (5 bases). V was pared by 1 base and J by 3 bases, with 15 bases between. There are 16 residues in the CDR3. The germline V gene encodes CDR1 LNHDA and CDR2 SQIVND (reference sequence).